One sample yielded the 32 T cell receptor beta chains listed below, sequenced in a study of tumor and adjacent non-tumor tissue in lung cancer. A modified ARM-PCR protocol with three rounds of nested PCR amplified TCRbeta. TCRdb independently ran MiXCR on the multiplex PCR reads; one entry per CDR3 protein. The sample carries around 86,000 distinct CDR3 sequences, 72% recorded once. No cell sorting was done before RNA was extracted from the tissue. The specimen was lung tumor tissue. The receptors were gathered from a woman in her forties with non-small cell lung cancer.

This clonotype occurred many times. The V gene is TRBV14, the J gene TRBJ1-5; D call uncertain. V lost 0 bases and J lost 3, with 3 bases in between. The CDR3 totals 13 residues. CDR1 and CDR2 from the germline V gene are SGHDN and FVKESK. The CDR3 region is CASSQDLNQPQHF. The CDR3 DNA is TGTGCCAGCAGCCAAGATCTCAATCAGCCCCAGCATTTT.

Concerning this clonotype itself: A read error may explain this, as a much larger clone is one base away. This chain connects TRBV5-1 to TRBJ2-7, with D possibly called TRBD1 or TRBD2 (6 bases each). The CDR3 runs 14 residues. The germline V and J ends were trimmed by 9 bases and 4 bases, with 20 bases remaining between them. Germline V gene lookup returns CDR1 SGHRS and CDR2 YFSETQ. The CDR3 sequence is CANMVGGGPYEQYF. CDR3 in DNA: TGCGCCAACATGGTCGGAGGGGGGCCTTACGAGCAGTACTTC.

This clonotype occurred many times. J is TRBJ1-2 and V is TRBV30; unclear D gene. Germline V CDR1 and CDR2: GTSNPN, SVGIG (reference sequence). The V and J ends lost 3 bases and 8 bases respectively, with 10 bases between them. This CDR3 spans 11 amino acids. Here the CDR3 DNA reads TGTGCCTGGAGCGGATCTAGGGGCTACACCTTC. This gives the protein CAWSGSRGYTF.

V gene TRBV12-3 or TRBV12-4 combines with J gene TRBJ1-6; the D gene is possibly TRBD1 (5 bases). The V end was cut by 10 bases, the J end by 13 bases, with 29 bases between. This CDR3 is built from 16 residues. This chain's CDR3 is CANRPGRGKTSSPLHF. The DNA for the CDR3 is TGTGCCAACAGACCCGGTAGGGGCAAGACTAGTTCGCCCCTCCACTTT.

In this sample, this clonotype turned up many times. The chain recombines TRBV14 with TRBJ1-1; perhaps TRBD1 as D (6 bases). V lost 2 bases and J lost 4, with 11 bases in between. Germline V lookup: CDR1 SGHDN, CDR2 FVKESK. The CDR3 is 14 residues long. The CDR3 nucleotides read TGTGCCAGCAGCCAACTCTTAGGGGGCACTGAAGCTTTCTTT. Amino acid sequence: CASSQLLGGTEAFF.

Concerning this clonotype itself: A much larger clone lies one base from this, so it may be a read error. The V call is TRBV28, the J call TRBJ1-2; D is possibly TRBD1 (5 bases). This CDR3 region has 14 residues. Germline V gives CDR1 MDHEN, CDR2 SYDVKM. The CDR3 DNA sequence: TGTGCCAGCAGTCCCGGGGGAACTAACTATGGCTTCACCTTC. This encodes CASSPGGTNYGFTF.

Regarding this clonotype: A much more abundant neighbour one base away suggests this may be a read error. The chain links TRBV4-1 to TRBJ1-2; D unresolved. V was pared by 4 bases and J by 2 bases, with 11 bases between. The length of the CDR3 is 14 residues. Germline values: CDR1 MGHRA, CDR2 YSYEKL. The CDR3 here is CASSREAVNYGYTF. CDR3 nucleotide sequence: TGCGCCAGCAGCCGAGAGGCGGTCAACTATGGCTACACCTTC.

Comments on this clonotype: The junction and the germline gene differ at one end; a read error may be behind it. V gene TRBV11-2 combines with J gene TRBJ2-5, with 7 bases aligning to TRBD2. The J call is in doubt because the DNA end fits TRBJ2-1 better. Germline CDR1 SGHAT, CDR2 FQNNGV. This CDR3 region has 15 residues. CDR3 sequence reads: CTSSLASGVGETQFF. The CDR3 region has the DNA TGTACCAGCAGCCTAGCCAGCGGGGTAGGGGAGACCCAGTTCTTC.

In the case of this clonotype: At one end, the junction sequence differs from germline, possibly due to a read error. This sequence joins TRBV4-2 and TRBJ2-7; no clear D. Germline V lookup: CDR1 LGHNA, CDR2 YNFKEQ. This CDR3 region has 14 residues. CDR3 protein: CASSNDGASYEQCF. The CDR3 bases are TGTGCCAGCAGCAATGATGGTGCATCCTACGAGCAGTGCTTC.

With respect to this clonotype: A read error is possible here, since a much larger clone lies one base away. J is TRBJ1-5 and V is TRBV7-9; 7 bases fit TRBD1. Germline V CDR1 and CDR2: SEHNR, FQNEAQ (reference sequence). This CDR3 has 13 residues. This CDR3 reads CASSRDSIQPQHF. CDR3 DNA sequence: TGTGCCAGCAGTAGGGACAGCATTCAGCCCCAGCATTTT.

Only a few counts were recorded for this clonotype. A much larger clone is a single base away; this may be a read error. The chain carries TRBV6-6 and TRBJ2-5; possible D gene TRBD2, 5 bases. Germline values: CDR1 MNHNY, CDR2 SVGAGI (reference sequence). CDR3 length: 11 residues. CDR3 sequence: CASSREEAHYF. The CDR3 nucleotides read TGTGCCAGCAGTCGTGAGGAGGCCCACTACTTC.

As to this clonotype: At one boundary the junction diverges from the germline segment, which might be a read error. This chain joins TRBV29-1 and TRBJ2-7, with D unclear. Germline V gene lookup returns CDR1 SQVTM and CDR2 ANQGSEA. This CDR3 has 12 amino acids. CDR3 sequence: CSVGSSNYEEYF. CDR3 in DNA: TGCAGCGTTGGAAGTAGCAATTACGAGGAGTACTTC.

This clonotype was counted only a few times. Its ends do not fully match the called genes, so a read error is possible. The rearrangement joins TRBV5-1 to TRBJ2-3; 10 bases align to TRBD2. Germline V lookup: CDR1 SGHRS, CDR2 YFSETQ. The CDR3 is made up of 19 amino acids. The CDR3 DNA sequence: TGCGCTAGCAGGAATCCATGGAGTAGCGGGGGGACTAGCACAGATACGCAGTATTTT. Translating gives CASRNPWSSGGTSTDTQYF.

Regarding this clonotype: It may be a read error: a sequence one base away is much more abundant. The rearrangement joins TRBV28 to TRBJ2-7, with D perhaps matching TRBD1 (5 bases). V lost 7 bases, J lost 6 bases, and 13 bases lay in between. The CDR3 sequence is 12 residues long. Per the germline V gene, CDR1 is MDHEN and CDR2 is SYDVKM. The DNA of the CDR3 is TGTGCCAGCAACCTCAGGGTTTTCGAGCAGTACTTC. It yields the protein CASNLRVFEQYF.

As concerns this clonotype: One junction end does not reproduce the germline sequence, and a read error may be involved. V is TRBV11-2 and J is TRBJ2-1, with TRBD2 identical over 9 bases. The CDR3 has 18 residues. Germline V gene data show CDR1 as SGHAT and CDR2 as FQNNGV. The CDR3: CASRRLKGTSPLNNKQFF. CDR3 nucleotides: TGTGCCAGCCGGAGGCTTAAGGGGACTAGCCCTCTTAACAATAAGCAGTTCTTC.

The V and J genes are TRBV4-2 and TRBJ2-3, with TRBD2 matching 7 bases. Germline V CDR1 and CDR2: LGHNA, YNFKEQ. V shed 5 bases, J shed 2 bases, and the junction held 7 bases outside the gene matches. The CDR3 length is 15 residues. The CDR3 DNA is TGTGCCAGCAGCTTAACTAGCGATCTCACAGATACGCAGTATTTT. This codes for CASSLTSDLTDTQYF.

A word on this clonotype: A read error may produce the germline difference seen at one junction end. This chain joins TRBV5-6 and TRBJ2-5, with a tentative D call TRBD2 (5 bases). Germline CDR1 is SGHDT and CDR2 is YYEEEE. The CDR3 loop spans 13 amino acids. The CDR3 nucleotides read TGCGCCAGCAATGGAAGAGCGGAAGAGACCCAGTACTTC. Translating it yields CASNGRAEETQYF.

This chain uses TRBV11-2 with TRBJ2-2, with TRBD2 matching over 13 bases. Unmatched junction bases numbered 0, after V lost 3 bases and J lost 8 bases. This CDR3 spans 14 amino acids. Germline-derived CDR1 and CDR2 are SGHAT and FQNNGV. The CDR3 DNA reads as TGTGCCAGCAGCTTGACTAGCGGGAGGGGGGAGCTGTTTTTT. This sequence encodes CASSLTSGRGELFF.

Turning to this clonotype: The junction shows a germline mismatch at one end, possibly a read error. The J gene is TRBJ2-7, the V gene TRBV11-2; D is ambiguous. In germline, CDR1 is SGHAT, CDR2 FQNNGV. The CDR3 contains 13 residues. The CDR3 loop is CASSFDDRYDQYF. The CDR3 nucleotides read TGTGCCAGCAGCTTTGATGACCGCTACGACCAGTACTTC.

A note on this clonotype: Just one base apart from a much larger clone, this may be a read error. The J gene is TRBJ2-5, the V gene TRBV5-1; TRBD2 aligns across 8 bases. This CDR3 is built from 13 residues. Germline lookup yields CDR1 SGHRS and CDR2 YFSETQ. The CDR3 protein is CTSGSGAQETQYF. CDR3 in DNA: TGCACCAGCGGGAGCGGAGCTCAAGAGACCCAGTACTTC.

Notes on this clonotype: In this CDR3 the conserved last residue, phenylalanine or tryptophan, is missing, so a read error is likely. The chain couples TRBV11-3 to TRBJ2-7; TRBD1 aligns across 8 bases. Trimming took 4 bases from V and 3 from J; bases not matched to a gene: 11. Per the germline V gene, CDR1 is SGHNT and CDR2 is YENEEA. This CDR3 has 16 residues. CDR3 in amino acids: CASSSILDRGVYEQYL. CDR3 nucleotides: TGTGCCAGCAGCTCGATATTAGACAGGGGCGTCTACGAGCAGTACCTC.

This clonotype has a count of ten or more. The CDR3 DNA sequence: TGTGCCAGCAGTCCACAGGGGCTCTCCTACGAGCAGTACTTC. As protein: CASSPQGLSYEQYF. The chain uses TRBV12-3 or TRBV12-4 and TRBJ2-7, with TRBD1 matching 7 bases. This CDR3 spans 14 amino acids. V trimming: 5 bases; J trimming: 0 bases; junction bases outside the gene matches: 4.

This clonotype was counted only a few times. Since a much larger clone is just one base distant, this may be a read error. The chain couples TRBV4-1 to TRBJ2-1; D perhaps matches TRBD2 (6 bases). The germline V gene encodes CDR1 MGHRA and CDR2 YSYEKL. Deletions cut 10 bases from V and 7 bases from J, with 11 bases between. There are 11 residues in the CDR3. CDR3 DNA: TGCGCCAACTATGCGGGGAATGAGCAGTTCTTC. Residues: CANYAGNEQFF.

The table lists this clonotype with many counts. The V call is TRBV7-9, the J call TRBJ1-6, with TRBD1 as a possible D gene (6 bases). V lost 5 bases and J 7 bases, leaving 12 bases between the germline ends. The germline V gene encodes CDR1 SEHNR and CDR2 FQNEAQ (reference sequence). CDR3 length equals 14 residues. The CDR3 loop is CASSPGAPNSPLHF. CDR3 nucleotide sequence: TGTGCCAGCAGCCCAGGGGCCCCCAATTCACCCCTCCACTTT.

The chain combines TRBV12-3 or TRBV12-4 with TRBJ2-6; D may be TRBD2 (5 bases). V was pared by 8 bases and J by 6 bases, with 26 bases between. The CDR3 sequence is 18 residues long. The CDR3 DNA is TGTGCCAGCCTCCCCCACGCAAGAGGGAACTTTGAGGCCAACGTCCTGACTTTC. As protein: CASLPHARGNFEANVLTF.

The V gene is TRBV29-1, the J gene TRBJ1-2; D is unresolved. The V gene's germline CDR1 is SQVTM and CDR2 ANQGSEA. CDR3 length equals 15 residues. The ends were cut back, 6 bases at V and 1 base at J, with 18 bases in the middle. The CDR3 reads CSVWGIDGINYGYTF. Here the CDR3 DNA reads TGCAGCGTATGGGGAATCGACGGGATTAACTATGGCTACACCTTC.

This chain joins TRBV11-2 and TRBJ1-4, with a tentative D call TRBD1 (5 bases). The CDR3 contains 16 residues. CDR1 is SGHAT, CDR2 FQNNGV, per germline. DNA for the CDR3: TGTGGCAACAGCCTTCAGATCCAGGTGCAGGGCGATAAACTGTTTTTT. This sequence encodes CGNSLQIQVQGDKLFF.

Notes on this clonotype: Compared with germline, one end of the junction differs, possibly owing to a read error. The chain employs TRBV10-3 and TRBJ2-5; 7 bases match TRBD1. Germline V gene sequence: CDR1 ENHRY, CDR2 SYGVKD. This CDR3 comprises 14 residues. CDR3 loop: CVIRGTCEQDTQYF. CDR3 DNA sequence: TGTGTCATCAGGGGGACATGTGAACAAGACACCCAGTACTTC.

The V call is TRBV6-2 or TRBV6-3, the J call TRBJ2-5; tentative D call: TRBD2 (6 bases). In germline, CDR1 is MNHEY, CDR2 SVGEGT. The CDR3 contains 13 residues. The CDR3 spells CVGSYGEAETQYF. DNA of the CDR3: TGTGTCGGCAGTTACGGGGAGGCAGAGACCCAGTACTTC.

Note on this clonotype: The junction departs from germline at one end; a sequencing error may be responsible. V is TRBV5-6 and J is TRBJ2-3; TRBD2 aligns across 9 bases. The CDR3 has 16 residues. In germline, CDR1 is SGHDT, CDR2 YYEEEE. The CDR3 protein is CVSSYFSGRRTDMQYF. Written as DNA, the CDR3 is TGTGTCAGCAGTTATTTTAGCGGGAGACGCACAGATATGCAGTATTTT.

The table lists this clonotype with many counts. The rearrangement joins TRBV6-1 to TRBJ2-7; D perhaps matches TRBD2 (5 bases). This CDR3 comprises 12 residues. Germline values: CDR1 MNHNS, CDR2 SASEGT. V gave up 10 bases and J gave up 2 bases, with 12 bases separating them. CDR3 sequence: CATTRGTYEQYF. The DNA for the CDR3 is TGTGCCACCACTAGAGGCACCTACGAGCAGTACTTC.

In the case of this clonotype: At one of its ends the junction is not consistent with the germline gene, which may arise from a read error. The chain has TRBV4-2 and TRBJ1-6; D is unclear. CDR3 size: 16 residues. The V gene's germline CDR1 is LGHNA and CDR2 YNFKEQ. This chain's CDR3 is CASSPSQTWRNSSLHF. CDR3 bases: TGTGCCAGCAGTCCCAGTCAGACATGGAGAAATTCATCCCTCCACTTT.